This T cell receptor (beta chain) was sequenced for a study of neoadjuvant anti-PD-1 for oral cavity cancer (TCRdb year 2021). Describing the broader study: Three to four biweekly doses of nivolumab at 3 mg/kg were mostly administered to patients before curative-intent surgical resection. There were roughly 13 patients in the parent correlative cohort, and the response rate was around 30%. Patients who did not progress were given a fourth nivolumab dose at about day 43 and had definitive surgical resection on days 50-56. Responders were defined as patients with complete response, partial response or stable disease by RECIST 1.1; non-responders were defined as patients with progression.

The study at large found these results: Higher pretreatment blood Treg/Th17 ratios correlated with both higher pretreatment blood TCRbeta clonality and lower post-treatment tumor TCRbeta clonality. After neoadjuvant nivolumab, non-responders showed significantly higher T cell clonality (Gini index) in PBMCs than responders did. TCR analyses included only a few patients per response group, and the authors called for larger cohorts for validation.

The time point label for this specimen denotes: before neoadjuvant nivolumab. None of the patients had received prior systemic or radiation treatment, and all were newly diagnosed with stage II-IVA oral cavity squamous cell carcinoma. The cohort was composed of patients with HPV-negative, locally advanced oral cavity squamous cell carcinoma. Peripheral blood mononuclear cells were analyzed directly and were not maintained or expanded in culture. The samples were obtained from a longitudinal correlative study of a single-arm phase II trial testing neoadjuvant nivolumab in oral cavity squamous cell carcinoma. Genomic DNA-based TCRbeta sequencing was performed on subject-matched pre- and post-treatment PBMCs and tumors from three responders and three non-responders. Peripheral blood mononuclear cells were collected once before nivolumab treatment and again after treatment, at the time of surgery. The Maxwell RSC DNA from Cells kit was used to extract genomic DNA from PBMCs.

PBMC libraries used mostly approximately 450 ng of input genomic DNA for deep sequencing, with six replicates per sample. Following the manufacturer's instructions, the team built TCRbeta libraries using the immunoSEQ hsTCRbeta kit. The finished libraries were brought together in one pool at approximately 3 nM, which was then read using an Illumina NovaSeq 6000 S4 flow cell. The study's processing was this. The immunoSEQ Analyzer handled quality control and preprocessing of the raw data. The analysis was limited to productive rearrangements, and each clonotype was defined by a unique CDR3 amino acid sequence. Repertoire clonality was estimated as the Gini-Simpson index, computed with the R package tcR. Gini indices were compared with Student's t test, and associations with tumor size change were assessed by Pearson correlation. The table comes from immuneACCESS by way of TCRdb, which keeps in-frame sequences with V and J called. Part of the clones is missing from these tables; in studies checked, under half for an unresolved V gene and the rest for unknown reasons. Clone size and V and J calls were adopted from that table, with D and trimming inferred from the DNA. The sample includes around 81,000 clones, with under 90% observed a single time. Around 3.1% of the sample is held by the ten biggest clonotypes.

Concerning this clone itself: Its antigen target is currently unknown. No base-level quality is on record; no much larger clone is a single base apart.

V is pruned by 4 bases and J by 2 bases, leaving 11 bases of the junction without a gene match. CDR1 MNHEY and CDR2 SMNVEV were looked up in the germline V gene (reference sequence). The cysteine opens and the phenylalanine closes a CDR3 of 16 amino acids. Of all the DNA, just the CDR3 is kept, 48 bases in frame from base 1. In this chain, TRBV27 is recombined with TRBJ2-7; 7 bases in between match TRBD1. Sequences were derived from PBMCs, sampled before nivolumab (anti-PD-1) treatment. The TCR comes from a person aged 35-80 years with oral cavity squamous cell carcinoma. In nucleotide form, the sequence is TGTGCCAGCAGTTCCCTTAAGGGGGCCGAAACCTACGAGCAGTACTTC. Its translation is CASSSLKGAETYEQYF.